The 20 T cell receptor beta chains given below trace back to one sample, sequenced in a study of breast tumors, draining lymph nodes, adjacent tissues. Axillary draining lymph nodes of breast cancer patients supplied the node samples. TCRdb reprocessed the multiplex PCR reads with MiXCR, giving one entry per CDR3 protein. The sample has roughly 110,000 distinct CDR3 sequences, less than 40% seen once. The specimen sequenced was axillary lymph node tissue. Receptors originate from a female donor with breast cancer. Some clones in this sample may be carry-over from other donors' samples.

This chain uses TRBV11-3 with TRBJ2-1; D is unresolved. The CDR3 totals 13 residues. Germline values: CDR1 SGHNT, CDR2 YENEEA. V was cut by 5 bases and J by 9 bases, with 14 bases left in between. The CDR3 sequence is CASSPRLGTEQFF. The CDR3 DNA follows: TGTGCCAGCAGCCCCCGGTTGGGCACTGAGCAGTTCTTC. Using reference TRBV11-3 and TRBJ2-1 for the parts outside the CDR3, the full variable domain is EAGVVQSPRYKIIEKKQPVAFWCNPISGHNTLYWYLQNLGQGPELLIRYENEEAVDDSQLPKDRFSAERLKGVDSTLKIQPAELGDSAVYLCASSPRLGTEQFFGPGTRLTVL.

This clonotype was seen at least ten times. The chain couples TRBV19 to TRBJ2-1, with D hard to call. This CDR3 is 16 amino acids long. V lost 5 bases, J lost 5 bases, and 19 bases lay in between. Germline V lookup: CDR1 LNHDA, CDR2 SQIVND (reference sequence). The CDR3 DNA reads as TGTGCCAGTAGTCAGGCGATCTACTCCCTAAACAATGAGCAGTTCTTC. It yields the protein CASSQAIYSLNNEQFF.

The J gene is TRBJ1-4, the V gene TRBV9; tentative D call: TRBD1 (6 bases). Trimming removed 0 bases from V and 8 bases from J, with 14 bases in between. The CDR3 is made up of 15 amino acids. Germline V gene data show CDR1 as SGDLS and CDR2 as YYNGEE. Written as DNA, the CDR3 is TGTGCCAGCAGCGTAGATATAGGGGGAGGAGAAAAACTGTTTTTT. Translation gives CASSVDIGGGEKLFF.

In its sample, this clonotype was seen many times. This chain connects TRBV28 to TRBJ1-3, with D possibly TRBD1 on 5 matching bases. Germline V gene lookup returns CDR1 MDHEN and CDR2 SYDVKM. The CDR3 consists of 15 residues. V dropped 2 bases and J dropped 2 bases, with 10 bases sitting between them. In DNA form, the CDR3 reads TGTGCCAGCAGTTTAGCAGGGCTGCCTGGAAACACCATATATTTT. It specifies CASSLAGLPGNTIYF. Looking up the rest from reference TRBV28 and TRBJ1-3 gives the full variable domain: DVKVTQSSRYLVKRTGEKVFLECVQDMDHENMFWYRQDPGLGLRLIYFSYDVKMKEKGDIPEGYSVSREKKERFSLILESASTNQTSMYLCASSLAGLPGNTIYFGEGSWLTVV.

Many counts were recorded for this clonotype. V and J are TRBV12-3 or TRBV12-4 and TRBJ1-3, with 9 positions matching TRBD1. The V gene end was trimmed by 7 bases and the J gene end by 0 bases; junction bases not matched to a gene: 7. This CDR3 has 16 residues. CDR3 protein: CASTMGQGHSGNTIYF. The CDR3 DNA follows: TGTGCCAGCACCATGGGACAGGGACACTCTGGAAACACCATATATTTT.

This clonotype was picked up many times. The chain carries TRBV7-2 and TRBJ2-2; D remains unclear. V was cut by 5 bases and J by 7 bases, with 8 bases left in between. Germline CDR1 reads SGHTA; CDR2 reads FQGNSA. The CDR3 extends over 12 amino acids. CDR3 residues: CASSPYGGELFF. The CDR3 DNA reads TGTGCCAGCAGCCCCTATGGCGGGGAGCTGTTTTTT.

In this sample, this clonotype turned up many times. This rearrangement joins TRBV10-1 to TRBJ2-1, with TRBD2 as a possible D gene (6 bases). V shed 4 bases and J shed 15 bases, with 13 bases lying between them. From germline, CDR1 is WNHNN and CDR2 SYGVQD (reference sequence). The CDR3 is 11 amino acids. The CDR3, as DNA: TGCGCCAGCAGTGGCGGGACCGCTCCGTTCTTC. The encoded protein is CASSGGTAPFF.

Ten or more counts support this clonotype. V is TRBV7-8 and J is TRBJ2-7; perhaps TRBD1 as D (5 bases). Germline V CDR1 and CDR2: SGHVS, FQNEAQ. V gave up 1 base and J gave up 2 bases, with 15 bases separating them. The CDR3 spans 16 residues. The CDR3 DNA reads as TGTGCCAGCAGCTTAGTTGGGGCAGTGAGAACCTACGAGCAGTACTTC. This encodes CASSLVGAVRTYEQYF.

The genes are TRBV6-2 or TRBV6-3 and TRBJ2-5, with D perhaps matching TRBD1 (5 bases). This CDR3 has 14 amino acids. The germline gives CDR1 MNHEY, CDR2 SVGEGT. Trimming stripped 7 bases from V and 1 base from J, with 13 bases between. CDR3 in DNA: TGTGCCAGCACCCTCTGGGGCCTCCAAGAGACCCAGTACTTC. It yields the protein CASTLWGLQETQYF.

Many counts were recorded for this clonotype. The V gene is TRBV28, the J gene TRBJ2-3, with 11 bases fitting TRBD2. After removal of 5 bases from V and 2 bases from J, the junction contained 3 bases not matched to a gene. The length of the CDR3 is 15 residues. Germline loops: CDR1 MDHEN, CDR2 SYDVKM. The CDR3, as DNA: TGTGCCAGCAGTACACTAGCGGGGGCCACAGATACGCAGTATTTT. It is translated as CASSTLAGATDTQYF.

At least ten counts were recorded for this clonotype. The rearrangement joins TRBV11-2 to TRBJ2-5, with 10 positions matching TRBD1. V gave up 5 bases and J gave up 5 bases; unmatched junction bases: 11. The CDR3 covers 16 residues. Germline CDR1 reads SGHAT; CDR2 reads FQNNGV. The DNA of the CDR3 is TGTGCCAGCAGCCTCGGGACAGGGGCTGCAGGGGAGACCCAGTACTTC. It encodes CASSLGTGAAGETQYF. Based on the CDR3 plus reference TRBV11-2 and TRBJ2-5, the full variable domain is EAGVAQSPRYKIIEKRQSVAFWCNPISGHATLYWYQQILGQGPKLLIQFQNNGVVDDSQLPKDRFSAERLKGVDSTLKIQPAKLEDSAVYLCASSLGTGAAGETQYFGPGTRLLVL.

In the case of this clonotype: This may be a read error: a much more frequent sequence differs by one nucleotide. The chain carries TRBV5-1 and TRBJ2-5; tentative D call: TRBD2 (6 bases). Germline CDR1 is SGHRS and CDR2 is YFSETQ. The CDR3 sequence is 17 residues long. The V and J ends lost 2 bases and 5 bases respectively, with 22 bases between them. The CDR3 spells CASSLNLGRGIGETQYF. CDR3 bases: TGCGCCAGCAGCTTAAACCTAGGACGGGGGATCGGGGAGACCCAGTACTTC.

The sample holds many counts of this clonotype. The chain has TRBV7-2 and TRBJ2-7; 7 bases match TRBD2. The CDR3 has 14 amino acids. The junction had 3 bases not matched to a gene; V was cut back by 2 bases and J by 2 bases. Germline V gene lookup returns CDR1 SGHTA and CDR2 FQGNSA. The CDR3 is CASSLSAGAYEQYF. The CDR3 bases are TGTGCCAGCAGCTTATCGGCGGGGGCCTACGAGCAGTACTTC. Drawing the rest from reference TRBV7-2 and TRBJ2-7, the complete variable domain is GAGVSQSPSNKVTEKGKDVELRCDPISGHTALYWYRQSLGQGLEFLIYFQGNSAPDKSGLPSDRFSAERTGGSVSTLTIQRTQQEDSAVYLCASSLSAGAYEQYFGPGTRLTVT.

This clonotype was recorded many times. The V call is TRBV6-6, the J call TRBJ2-1, with 9 bases fitting TRBD2. Germline V gene lookup returns CDR1 MNHNY and CDR2 SVGAGI (reference sequence). The CDR3 extends over 15 amino acids. The V gene end was trimmed by 6 bases and the J gene end by 4 bases; junction bases not matched to a gene: 7. The CDR3: CASRNRLAEYNEQFF. CDR3 bases: TGTGCCAGCAGGAACCGACTAGCGGAATACAATGAGCAGTTCTTC.

For this clonotype: This is likely a read error, given that the CDR3 carries no conserved phenylalanine or tryptophan at its end. The chain employs TRBV19 and TRBJ2-7; TRBD2 matches at 9 bases. Germline values: CDR1 LNHDA, CDR2 SQIVND (reference sequence). This CDR3 is built from 13 residues. The DNA of the CDR3 is TGTGCTAGTAGTCGTAGCGGGAGCTACGAGCAGTACCTC. Protein: CASSRSGSYEQYL.

In this sample, this clonotype turned up many times. The rearrangement joins TRBV9 to TRBJ2-1, with unresolved D. CDR1 SGDLS and CDR2 YYNGEE come from the germline V gene. The CDR3 has 15 residues. Trimming pared 0 bases from V and 6 bases from J, leaving 13 bases between. CDR3 loop: CASSVGPLGSNEQFF. The DNA for the CDR3 is TGTGCCAGCAGCGTAGGGCCCTTAGGGTCCAATGAGCAGTTCTTC.

The V gene is TRBV20-1, the J gene TRBJ1-1; D is possibly TRBD1 (6 bases). CDR3 length: 13 residues. V was trimmed by 5 bases and J by 5 bases, leaving 15 bases between them. Germline CDR1 DFQATT, CDR2 SNEGSKA (reference sequence). CDR3 region: CSAGGRGLTEAFF. The CDR3 bases are TGCAGTGCTGGGGGGCGGGGGTTGACTGAAGCTTTCTTT.

The gene calls are TRBV2 and TRBJ1-2, with D tentatively TRBD1 (5 bases). The V end lost 5 bases, the J end lost 1 base, and 14 bases lay between the germline ends. The germline gives CDR1 SNHLY, CDR2 FYNNEI. This CDR3 has 15 residues. The CDR3 bases are TGTGCCAGCAGTCGTTCCCCTAGGGGTAACTATGGCTACACCTTC. Residues: CASSRSPRGNYGYTF.

In this sample, this clonotype turned up many times. V usage is TRBV7-2 and J usage is TRBJ2-3; the D call may be TRBD1 or TRBD2 (5 bases each). Germline V gene sequence: CDR1 SGHTA, CDR2 FQGNSA. With 1 base removed from V and 0 bases from J, the gap between germline ends came to 14 bases. The CDR3 length is 17 residues. DNA for the CDR3: TGTGCCAGCAGCTTAGGGCTAACGGGGCCTAGCACAGATACGCAGTATTTT. Translating it yields CASSLGLTGPSTDTQYF.

Remarks on this clonotype: A read error may be the cause here, since a much bigger clone is one base away. The chain joins TRBV11-2 to TRBJ2-5, with D perhaps TRBD1 (5 bases). The V gene's germline CDR1 is SGHAT and CDR2 FQNNGV. CDR3 length: 17 amino acids. Trimming stripped 5 bases from V and 8 bases from J, with 27 bases between. This CDR3 is CASSPGSGAPKAFTQYF. The CDR3 region has the DNA TGTGCCAGCAGCCCCGGTAGTGGGGCACCGAAAGCCTTTACCCAGTACTTC.